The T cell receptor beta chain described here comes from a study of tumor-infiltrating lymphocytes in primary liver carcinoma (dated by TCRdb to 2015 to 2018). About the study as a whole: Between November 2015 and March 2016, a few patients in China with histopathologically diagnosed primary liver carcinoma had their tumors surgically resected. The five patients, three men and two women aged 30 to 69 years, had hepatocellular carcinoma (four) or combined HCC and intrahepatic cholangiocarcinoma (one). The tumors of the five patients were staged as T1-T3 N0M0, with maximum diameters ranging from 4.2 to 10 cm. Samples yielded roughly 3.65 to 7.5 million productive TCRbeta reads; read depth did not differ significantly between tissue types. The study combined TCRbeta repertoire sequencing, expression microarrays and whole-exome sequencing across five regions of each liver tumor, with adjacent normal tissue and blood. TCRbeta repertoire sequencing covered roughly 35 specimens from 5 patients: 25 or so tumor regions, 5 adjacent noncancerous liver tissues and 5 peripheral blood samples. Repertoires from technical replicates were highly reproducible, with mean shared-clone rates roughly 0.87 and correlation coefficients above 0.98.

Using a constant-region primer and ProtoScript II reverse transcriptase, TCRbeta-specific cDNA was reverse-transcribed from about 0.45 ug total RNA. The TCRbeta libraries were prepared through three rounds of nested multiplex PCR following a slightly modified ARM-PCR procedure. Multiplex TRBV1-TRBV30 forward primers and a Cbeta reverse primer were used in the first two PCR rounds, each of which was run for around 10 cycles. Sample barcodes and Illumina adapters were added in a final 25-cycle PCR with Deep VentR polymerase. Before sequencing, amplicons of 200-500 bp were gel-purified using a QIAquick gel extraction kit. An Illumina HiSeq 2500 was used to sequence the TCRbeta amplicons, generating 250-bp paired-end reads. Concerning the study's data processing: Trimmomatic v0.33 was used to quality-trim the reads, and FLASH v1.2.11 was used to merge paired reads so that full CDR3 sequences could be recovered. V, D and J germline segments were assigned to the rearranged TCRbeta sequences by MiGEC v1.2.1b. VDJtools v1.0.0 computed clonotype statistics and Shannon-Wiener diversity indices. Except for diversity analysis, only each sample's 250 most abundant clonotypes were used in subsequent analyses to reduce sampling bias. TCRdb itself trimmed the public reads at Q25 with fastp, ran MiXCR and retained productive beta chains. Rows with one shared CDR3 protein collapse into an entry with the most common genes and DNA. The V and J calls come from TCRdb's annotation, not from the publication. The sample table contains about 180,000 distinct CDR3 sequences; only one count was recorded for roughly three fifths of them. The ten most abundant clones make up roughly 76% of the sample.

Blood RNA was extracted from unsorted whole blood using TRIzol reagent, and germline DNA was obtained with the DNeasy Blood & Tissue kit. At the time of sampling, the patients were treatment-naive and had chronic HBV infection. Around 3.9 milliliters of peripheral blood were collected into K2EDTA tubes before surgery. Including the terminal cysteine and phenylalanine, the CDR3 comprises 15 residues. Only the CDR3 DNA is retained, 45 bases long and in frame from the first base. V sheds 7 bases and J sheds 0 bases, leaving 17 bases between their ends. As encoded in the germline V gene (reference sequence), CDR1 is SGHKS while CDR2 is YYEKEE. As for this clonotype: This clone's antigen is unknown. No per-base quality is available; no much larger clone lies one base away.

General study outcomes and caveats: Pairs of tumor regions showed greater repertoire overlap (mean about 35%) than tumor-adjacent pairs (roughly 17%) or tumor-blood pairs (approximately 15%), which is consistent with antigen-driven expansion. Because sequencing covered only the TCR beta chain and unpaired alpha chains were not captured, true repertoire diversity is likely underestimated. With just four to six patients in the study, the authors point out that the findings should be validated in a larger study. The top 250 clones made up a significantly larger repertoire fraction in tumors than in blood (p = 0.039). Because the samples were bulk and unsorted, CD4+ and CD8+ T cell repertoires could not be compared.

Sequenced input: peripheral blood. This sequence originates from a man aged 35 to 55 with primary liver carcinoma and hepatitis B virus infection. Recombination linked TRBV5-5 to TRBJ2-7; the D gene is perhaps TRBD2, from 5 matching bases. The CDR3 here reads CASSFRVGVSYEQYF. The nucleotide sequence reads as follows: TGTGCCAGCTCCTTTCGGGTCGGGGTCTCCTACGAGCAGTACTTC.